Here is one T cell receptor (beta chain) with its context. What it recognizes is unknown. This specimen comes from a study of T cell repertoires in cytomegalovirus infection. Overall study: As its CMV epitopes, the study selected recently identified HLA-C-restricted and well-studied HLA-B-restricted targets. Indications of both CMV infection and matching HLA type were provided by public TCR beta signatures.

The CDR3 covers 17 residues. Germline lookup yields CDR1 MGHRA and CDR2 YSYEKL. The J segment lost 0 bases and the V segment lost 10 bases, leaving 17 bases of the junction unmatched. The study's findings and limits: What dominated the ex vivo response were HLA-C-restricted CMV-specific TCR beta clonotypes.

One entry per CDR3 protein results from TCRdb running MiXCR on the reads. The sample lists fewer than 650,000 distinct CDR3 sequences; about 40% were seen once. V gene TRBV4-1 combines with J gene TRBJ1-1, with 7 bases that match TRBD1. This TCR was recovered from a human donor in good health (CMV status not recorded). Some clones in this sample may be carry-over from other donors' samples. This specimen was cultured PBMCs, taken from culture after CMV antigen stimulation. CDR3 sequence reads: CATQDRYRGTLNTEAFF. The CDR3 DNA follows: TGCGCCACCCAGGATCGATACAGGGGAACCCTGAACACTGAAGCTTTCTTT.